The 10 T cell receptor beta chains below come from one sample, sequenced in a study of regulatory T cells in long-lasting Graves disease. Time point defined: persistent/refractory GD, antithyroid drugs over 5 years with positive TRAb. PBMC-extracted RNA yielded the TCR library. Building of the TCR beta libraries involved iRepertoire HTBI primers and Arm-PCR of CDR3 regions. Via MiXCR, TCRdb re-called the multiplex PCR reads, giving one row per CDR3 protein. The sample includes more than 300,000 distinct CDR3 sequences, approximately 25% of them seen just once. The sample here was peripheral blood mononuclear cells (PBMCs), taken when the disease was refractory, from a patient treated with antithyroid drugs. These receptors were taken from a woman in her 40s with Graves disease.

This clonotype was seen at least ten times. This chain connects TRBV6-2 or TRBV6-3 to TRBJ2-5; D may be TRBD1 or TRBD2 (5 bases each). V gave up 4 bases and J gave up 5 bases, with 11 bases separating them. The germline gives CDR1 MNHEY, CDR2 SVGEGT. The CDR3 has 13 residues. In DNA form, the CDR3 reads TGTGCCAGCAGTTCGGGGCTTGGGGAGACCCAGTACTTC. This sequence encodes CASSSGLGETQYF.

The sample holds many counts of this clonotype. The chain has TRBV6-2 or TRBV6-3 and TRBJ1-1, with D possibly TRBD1 on 5 matching bases. Germline CDR1 MNHEY, CDR2 SVGEGT. Deletions cut 5 bases from V and 2 bases from J, with 21 bases between. The CDR3 runs to 17 residues. The CDR3 is CASSKKARVGINTEAFF. CDR3 DNA sequence: TGTGCCAGCAGTAAGAAGGCCAGGGTGGGAATAAACACTGAAGCTTTCTTT.

Concerning this clonotype: A read error may explain this, as a much larger clone is one base away. The V and J genes are TRBV7-2 and TRBJ2-5, with 7 bases lining up with TRBD1. The CDR3 contains 14 residues. Germline-derived CDR1 and CDR2 are SGHTA and FQGNSA. The CDR3 loop reads CAGSLSTGQETQYF. Written as DNA, the CDR3 is TGTGCCGGCAGCCTTTCGACAGGGCAAGAGACCCAGTACTTC.

On this clonotype itself: A much bigger clone sits one base away, suggesting this may be a read error. CDR3 bases: TGTGCCAGCGGTTTATACTTGGGAGAGGAGACCCAGTACTTC. This encodes CASGLYLGEETQYF. The chain links TRBV28 to TRBJ2-5; D perhaps matches TRBD2 (5 bases). CDR1 and CDR2 from the germline V gene are MDHEN and SYDVKM. The CDR3 loop spans 14 amino acids.

This clonotype was found many times. This chain connects TRBV6-1 to TRBJ1-3; the match to TRBD1 covers 8 bases. The CDR3 runs to 16 residues. The trim removed 6 bases at V and 4 bases at J, leaving 11 bases unmatched. Germline CDR1 and CDR2: MNHNS and SASEGT. In nucleotides, the CDR3 is TGTGCCAGCAGACCCCCTTACACAGGGGGAGGAAACACCATATATTTT. Residues: CASRPPYTGGGNTIYF.

This clonotype has just a few counts. This sequence joins TRBV9 and TRBJ1-1; TRBD1 agrees at 10 bases. This CDR3 contains 17 residues. With V trimmed by 0 bases and J by 10 bases, 15 bases remained unmatched. Germline CDR1 SGDLS, CDR2 YYNGEE. CDR3 DNA sequence: TGTGCCAGCAGCGTAGAGGCGGGACAGGGGACCAGAGAGGGAGCTTTCTTT. The encoded protein is CASSVEAGQGTREGAFF.

The sample holds many counts of this clonotype. The genes are TRBV28 and TRBJ2-6; D remains ambiguous. This CDR3 region has 16 residues. Trimming took 6 bases from V and 0 from J, leaving 12 bases between them. The germline gives CDR1 MDHEN, CDR2 SYDVKM. The CDR3, as DNA: TGTGCCAGCAGCTCTTCCGACGGCTCTGGGGCCAACGTCCTGACTTTC. Protein: CASSSSDGSGANVLTF.

The genes are TRBV18 and TRBJ2-7, with D possibly being TRBD2 (5 bases). The length of the CDR3 is 13 residues. Trimming took off 3 bases at V and 6 bases at J, with 12 bases between the two ends. Germline V gene sequence: CDR1 KGHSH, CDR2 LQKENI. The CDR3 is CASSPPLGSEQYF. CDR3 nucleotides: TGTGCCAGCTCACCTCCCCTAGGGAGCGAGCAGTACTTC.

This clonotype was picked up many times. The rearrangement links TRBV7-6 to TRBJ1-1; D is possibly TRBD1 (5 bases). The CDR3 consists of 14 residues. V was cut by 5 bases and J by 0 bases, with 10 bases left in between. Germline V gene data show CDR1 as SGHVS and CDR2 as FNYEAQ. CDR3 protein: CASSETAMNTEAFF. The CDR3 DNA is TGTGCCAGCAGCGAGACAGCCATGAACACTGAAGCTTTCTTT.

The rearrangement links TRBV28 to TRBJ2-1; 7 nucleotides agree with TRBD2. V was clipped by 2 bases and J by 5 bases; unmatched bases: 0. Germline V gene lookup returns CDR1 MDHEN and CDR2 SYDVKM. This CDR3 has 13 residues. CDR3 coding DNA: TGTGCCAGCAGTTTAGCGGGGGACAATGAGCAGTTCTTC. As protein: CASSLAGDNEQFF.